This record concerns one TCR beta chain sequence. The data were obtained in a study of T cells in Graves' hyperthyroidism and ophthalmopathy. Based on clinical symptoms, serum thyroxine and TRAb, thyroid ultrasound and orbital computed tomography, diagnoses were reached. Researchers amplified the TCR beta CDR3 regions from RNA transcripts. Carried out on the TCR CDR3, a first-round RT-PCR used the HTBI primer set. TCRdb re-called the multiplex PCR reads with MiXCR, one entry per CDR3 protein. The profile covers about 420,000 distinct CDR3 sequences, with approximately 14% appearing a single time and 13% to 15% taken by the ten largest. The source material was blood. This sequence was found in a woman aged 18 to 35 with Graves' hyperthyroidism.

For the CDR3, the DNA is TGTGCCAGCACCCAAAAGGCTAACACAGATACGCAGTATTTT. Its translation: CASTQKANTDTQYF. This chain uses TRBV7-9 with TRBJ2-3; D is unclear. The germline gives CDR1 SEHNR, CDR2 FQNEAQ (reference sequence). Trimming cost V 7 bases and J 2 bases, with 13 bases left between them. The CDR3 is 14 amino acids.